This T cell receptor beta chain was recorded in a study of T cells of healthy individuals. CDR3 length: 15 amino acids. CDR1 is MGHRA and CDR2 is YSYEKL in the germline V gene. With 4 bases removed from V and 4 bases from J, the gap between germline ends came to 17 bases. TCRdb re-analysed the 5' RACE reads in MiXCR, keeping a single row per CDR3 protein. Here the sample spans 100,000 or so distinct CDR3 sequences, under 20% being singletons. The receptor was derived from a human donor in good health. V gene TRBV4-1 combines with J gene TRBJ2-7; TRBD2 is a possible D gene (7 bases). CDR3 bases: TGCGCCAGCAGCCCATTACCCGGGGGGCGTTACGAGCAGTACTTC. Translation: CASSPLPGGRYEQYF.